The rows below give T cell receptor beta chains drawn from one sample of a study of T-cell reconstitution after alpha-beta-depleted transplantation in children. Each CDR3 protein is one row after TCRdb ran MiXCR on the PCR reads. The sample gives hundreds of thousands of distinct CDR3 sequences, 15% to 20% of which show up once; 0.8% to 1.1% is in the top ten. The sequenced sample was PBMCs from the stem cell graft donor, obtained from the stem cell graft. The receptors were sampled from a human donor who donated a stem cell graft to a child with acute myeloid leukemia. The CDR3 runs from the conserved cysteine through the conserved F or W. A D gene is named only where the DNA matches it firmly. Size is stated for part of the rows, as once, few or many counts, or as a class when the clone is expanded.

>13|TRBD1|many|TRBJ1-2|TRBV29-1
TGCAGCTTATTTGACAGGGAGACCTATGGCTACACCTTC
CSLFDRETYGYTF
>16|TRBD2|-|TRBJ2-1|TRBV5-1
TGCGCCAGCAGCTTGATCACGGGGGGACCCAACAATGAGCAGTTCTTC
CASSLITGGPNNEQFF
>11|-|-|TRBJ2-1|TRBV12-3/TRBV12-4
TGTGCCAGCATGGGTCACAATGAGCAGTTCTTC
CASMGHNEQFF
>14|-|many|TRBJ1-2|TRBV20-1
TGCAGTGCTAGGGCCCGGGGCTCCGACTATGGCTACACCTTC
CSARARGSDYGYTF
>13|-|-|TRBJ1-1|TRBV7-9
TGTGCCAGCAGCGGCAGGGGTTCCACTGAAGCTTTCTTT
CASSGRGSTEAFF
>15|TRBD2|many|TRBJ2-3|TRBV7-2
TGTGCCAGCAGCTCCCTGGGGGGGGGCACAGATACGCAGTATTTT
CASSSLGGGTDTQYF
>16|TRBD1|few|TRBJ2-5|TRBV7-2
TGTGCCAGCAGCTTCACCTGGGACAGGAGGGGAGAGACCCAGTACTTC
CASSFTWDRRGETQYF
>14|-|-|TRBJ1-5|TRBV7-9
TGTGCCAGCCAATCGCAGGGGTTAAATCAGCCCCAGCATTTT
CASQSQGLNQPQHF
>15|TRBD1|few|TRBJ2-4|TRBV7-2
TGTGCCAGCAGCTCTACAGGGGGCACACGGAACATTCAGTACTTC
CASSSTGGTRNIQYF
>12|-|-|TRBJ1-5|TRBV7-2
TGTGCCAGCAGACCGAGTACTCAGCCCCAGCATTTT
CASRPSTQPQHF
>14|-|-|TRBJ1-1|TRBV15
TGTGCCACCAGCGATAATTCAGGGGAACTTGAAGCTTTCTTT
CATSDNSGELEAFF
>16|TRBD1|many|TRBJ1-5|TRBV20-1
TGCAGTGCTTTAGGGGGACAGGGGCGTAGCAATCAGCCCCAGCATTTT
CSALGGQGRSNQPQHF
>13|-|-|TRBJ2-2|TRBV7-3
TGTGCCAGCAGCTTACCCCCCACCGGGGAGCTGTTTTTT
CASSLPPTGELFF
>15|TRBD2|few|TRBJ2-3|TRBV15
TGTGCCACCAGCAAACAAGCGGGGGGGTACGATACGCAGTATTTT
CATSKQAGGYDTQYF
>15|-|few|TRBJ1-4|TRBV6-1
TGTGCCAGCATGTCCGGGCGGGGGGATGAGGAAAAACTGTTTTTT
CASMSGRGDEEKLFF
>13|-|few|TRBJ1-2|TRBV7-9
TGTGCCAGCAGCTGGGACCTCTCCTATGGCTACACCTTC
CASSWDLSYGYTF
>14|-|many|TRBJ1-6|TRBV12-3/TRBV12-4
TGTGCCAGCAGGGCCGACACTTCTTCTTCACCCCTCCACTTT
CASRADTSSSPLHF
>16|TRBD1|-|TRBJ2-3|TRBV18
TGTGCCAGCTCACCAAGAGCAGGGGGCTTAGGAGATACGCAGTATTTT
CASSPRAGGLGDTQYF
>18|TRBD2|many|TRBJ2-5|TRBV9
TGTGCCAGCAGCGTTCGACCTGGACTAGCGGGGACCCAAGAGACCCAGTACTTC
CASSVRPGLAGTQETQYF
>15|-|-|TRBJ1-1|TRBV5-6
TGTGCCAGCAGTAACCCCTCGGGCGGGGCCGAAGAAGCTTTCTTT
CASSNPSGGAEEAFF
>14|-|many|TRBJ2-1|TRBV20-1
TGCAGTGCTAGTCTCCGGGGATGGGACAATGAGCAGTTCTTC
CSASLRGWDNEQFF
>13|-|many|TRBJ1-6|TRBV20-1
TGCAGTGCTAGAGATAGTCGGGGTTCACCCCTCCACTTT
CSARDSRGSPLHF
>14|-|few|TRBJ2-5|TRBV5-1
TGCGCCAGCAGCCCTCCCACAGACCAAGAGACCCAGTACTTC
CASSPPTDQETQYF
>11|-|-|TRBJ2-5|TRBV12-3/TRBV12-4
TGTGCCAGCAAGGGGTTGGAGACCCAGTACTTC
CASKGLETQYF
>15|TRBD1|few|TRBJ2-5|TRBV29-1
TGCAGCGTTGAAGAGGGACAGGGTCTCCAAGAGACCCAGTACTTC
CSVEEGQGLQETQYF
>16|-|-|TRBJ1-3|TRBV15
TGTGCCACCAGCAGAGAACCCCGGGGGTCTGGAAACACCATATATTTT
CATSREPRGSGNTIYF
>14|-|many|TRBJ2-5|TRBV5-6
TGTGCCAGCAGCTACGTGACAGGCGAAGAGACCCAGTACTTC
CASSYVTGEETQYF
>14|TRBD1|few|TRBJ1-2|TRBV27
TGTGCCAGCTGGGCCGGGGGCAGGGGGTATGGCTACACCTTC
CASWAGGRGYGYTF
>16|TRBD1|-|TRBJ2-1|TRBV20-1
TGCAGTGCTAGAGACCTACAGGGGCCAATCTACAATGAGCAGTTCTTC
CSARDLQGPIYNEQFF
>16|-|few|TRBJ2-6|TRBV4-1
TGCGCCAGCAGCCAAGTTATCGTATCTGGGGCCAACGTCCTGACTTTC
CASSQVIVSGANVLTF
>15|-|many|TRBJ2-2|TRBV20-1
TGCAGTGCTAGAGATGCCATAGACAACACCGGGGAGCTGTTTTTT
CSARDAIDNTGELFF
>17|TRBD1|-|TRBJ1-2|TRBV20-1
TGCAGTGCTAGAGATCAAGTTGTCGGGACAGGGGGTTTTGGCTACACCTTC
CSARDQVVGTGGFGYTF
>12|-|few|TRBJ2-1|TRBV24-1
TGTGCCACCAGTTTAGACGTTAATGAGCAGTTCTTC
CATSLDVNEQFF
>14|TRBD2|few|TRBJ2-3|TRBV20-1
TGCAGTGCGCATCTAGCGGGGGGCACAGATACGCAGTATTTT
CSAHLAGGTDTQYF
>17|TRBD2|many|TRBJ2-1|TRBV7-2
TGTGCCAGCAGCATCTCCTTACTAGCGGGGAGGAAGAATGAGCAGTTCTTC
CASSISLLAGRKNEQFF
>14|-|many|TRBJ1-2|TRBV20-1
TGCAGTGCTACCCTGATGGGGAGGGGCGGTGGCTACACCTTC
CSATLMGRGGGYTF
>13|TRBD1|few|TRBJ2-2|TRBV20-1
TGCAGTGCTGGGGACAGAGGCACCGGGGAGCTGTTTTTT
CSAGDRGTGELFF